These T cell receptor beta chains were read from a single sample in a study of molecular identifiers for immune sequencing clone quantification. TCRdb redid the calling of the PCR reads with MiXCR, one entry per CDR3 protein. The sample shows tens of thousands of distinct CDR3 sequences, around 18% of them seen only once. Sample: naive CD8+ T cells from blood, with Jurkat cell RNA spiked in. The receptors were sampled from a human donor in good health. Some libraries in this study had Jurkat cell RNA spiked in. The CDR3 runs from the conserved cysteine through the conserved F or W. The D gene is left open where the match is weak. Size is omitted from some rows. Given values are once, few, many or a class for expanded clones.

J,D,V,size,DNA,CDR3
TRBJ2-2,-,TRBV27,-,TGTGCCAGCAGTTTGCTCCCCCCGCGCGAGCTGTTTTTT,CASSLLPPRELFF
TRBJ2-2,TRBD2,TRBV7-3,many,TGTGCCAGCAGCTCAGGGACTAGCGGGAAGTTTGCCGGGGAGCTGTTTTTT,CASSSGTSGKFAGELFF
TRBJ1-4,-,TRBV7-6,many,TGTGCCAGCAGCTTAGAGTCCGGCATTAATGAAAAACTGTTTTTT,CASSLESGINEKLFF
TRBJ1-1,-,TRBV5-6,many,TGTGCCAGCAGCTTGGGCGCAGGGCTCACTGAAGCTTTCTTT,CASSLGAGLTEAFF
TRBJ2-6,-,TRBV28,many,TGTGCCAGCGAGGGGGATTCGTGGGGCTTGATATCTGGGGCCAACGTCCTGACTTTC,CASEGDSWGLISGANVLTF
TRBJ2-4,-,TRBV5-6,many,TGTGCCAGCAGCTGGGGGGCCAAAAACATTCAGTACTTC,CASSWGAKNIQYF
TRBJ2-7,TRBD1,TRBV9,many,TGTGCCAGCAGCACCTATGACAGGGGCGGCTCCTACGAGCAGTACTTC,CASSTYDRGGSYEQYF
TRBJ2-3,-,TRBV5-1,many,TGCGCCAGCAGCTCCGACGGTACTAGCACAGATACGCAGTATTTT,CASSSDGTSTDTQYF
TRBJ2-1,TRBD2,TRBV6-5,few,TGTGCCAGCAGTTACGTAGCGGGAGTGGATGAGCAGTTCTTC,CASSYVAGVDEQFF
TRBJ2-3,TRBD2,TRBV19,few,TGTGCCAGTAGTATAGATCTAGCGGGAGAATACACAGATACGCAGTATTTT,CASSIDLAGEYTDTQYF
TRBJ2-1,-,TRBV4-3,many,TGCGCCAGCAGCCAAGATTCCGGGACTCTCTACAATGAGCAGTTCTTC,CASSQDSGTLYNEQFF
TRBJ1-1,-,TRBV7-8,many,TGTGCCAGCAGCTCGTCCCTAGATTCCACCGAAGCTTTCTTT,CASSSSLDSTEAFF
TRBJ2-7,-,TRBV12-3/TRBV12-4,-,TGTGCCAGCAGCTTGAATTCGGGACAGTACTTC,CASSLNSGQYF
TRBJ2-7,-,TRBV7-9,many,TGTGCCAGCAGCTTGGGTATGGGGGTACAGTACTTC,CASSLGMGVQYF
TRBJ2-3,-,TRBV29-1,medium-sized,TGCAGCGTTGAAGATCTGAGAGCTAGAATAAGTAGCACAGATACGCAGTATTTT,CSVEDLRARISSTDTQYF
TRBJ2-7,-,TRBV30,many,TGTGCCTGGAGTGCTTGGGACAACTACGAGCAGTACTTC,CAWSAWDNYEQYF
TRBJ1-5,TRBD1,TRBV20-1,many,TGCAGTGCACGTAACAGGGGTAGCAATCAGCCCCAGCATTTT,CSARNRGSNQPQHF
TRBJ2-4,-,TRBV29-1,-,TGCAGCGGACGGTTGGGGAACATTCAGTACTTC,CSGRLGNIQYF
TRBJ1-4,-,TRBV7-8,many,TGTGCCAGCAGCTTAGCGGTGGCCCTGGGGAATGAAAAACTGTTTTTT,CASSLAVALGNEKLFF
TRBJ2-7,-,TRBV2,many,TGTGCCAGCAGTGGGGTAAGCTCCTACGAGCAGTACTTC,CASSGVSSYEQYF
TRBJ2-1,TRBD2,TRBV5-1,few,TGCGCCAGCTTAAACCCGCTAGCGGGAGACTACAATGAGCAGTTCTTC,CASLNPLAGDYNEQFF
TRBJ2-2,-,TRBV6-1,many,TGTGCCAGCAGTGAGGGGGTATATGTCGGGGAGCTGTTTTTT,CASSEGVYVGELFF
TRBJ2-5,-,TRBV9,many,TGTGCCAGCAGCGTGGGAGGGGGGGAGACCCAGTACTTC,CASSVGGGETQYF
TRBJ2-7,TRBD1,TRBV3-1,many,TGTGCCAGCAGCCCCCGGACAGGGCTCTCCTACGAGCAGTACTTC,CASSPRTGLSYEQYF
TRBJ1-1,TRBD1,TRBV19,many,TGTGCCAGTAGTATAGTCGGACAGGTCAACACTGAAGCTTTCTTT,CASSIVGQVNTEAFF
TRBJ1-5,-,TRBV27,many,TGTGCCAGCAGTTTATCAGGGGGTAATCAGCCCCAGCATTTT,CASSLSGGNQPQHF
TRBJ1-6,TRBD1,TRBV7-8,-,TGTGCCAGCAGCTCTGGACAGGGAGATTCACCCCCCCACTTT,CASSSGQGDSPPHF
TRBJ2-7,-,TRBV7-9,many,TGTGCCAGCAGCTCCCGACAGACCTACGAGCAGTACTTC,CASSSRQTYEQYF
TRBJ2-2,-,TRBV7-8,-,TGTGCCAGCAGCTTAGTCCCCCTAGCCACCGGGGAGCTGTCTTTT,CASSLVPLATGELSF
TRBJ2-5,TRBD1,TRBV7-8,many,TGTGCCAGCAGCGCCGGGACAGGGGGATCGGAGACCCAGTACTTC,CASSAGTGGSETQYF
TRBJ2-7,TRBD1,TRBV11-2,many,TGTGCCAGCAGCTTAGGGGCCGGGACAGGGGGCGACGAGCAGTACTTC,CASSLGAGTGGDEQYF
TRBJ2-1,TRBD2,TRBV2,many,TGTGCCAGCAGTGATGTTCCTAGCGGGAATGAGCAGTTCTTC,CASSDVPSGNEQFF
TRBJ2-3,TRBD2,TRBV20-1,many,TGCAGTGCTCCCCTAGCGGGGGGCACAGATACGCAGTATTTT,CSAPLAGGTDTQYF
TRBJ2-1,TRBD2,TRBV7-8,-,TGTGCCAGCAGCTTAGGGCTAGCGGGAGGGTTGTACAATGAGCAGTCCTTC,CASSLGLAGGLYNEQSF
TRBJ2-3,-,TRBV7-8,many,TGTGCCAGCAGCGATCTAGTAATCACAGATACGCAGTATTTT,CASSDLVITDTQYF
TRBJ2-7,TRBD2,TRBV2,-,TGTGCCAGCAGTGAAGGGGAGGGTTTAAGCGAGCAGTACTTC,CASSEGEGLSEQYF
TRBJ2-5,-,TRBV27,many,TGTGCCAGCCGACTAGGGGAGACCCAGTACTTC,CASRLGETQYF
TRBJ2-7,-,TRBV7-2,many,TGTGCCAGCAGCTTAGGGGGGTCGAGCTCCTACGAGCAGTACTTC,CASSLGGSSSYEQYF
TRBJ1-2,-,TRBV4-2,many,TGTGCCAGCAGCCAGGGACCCCTAGACTATGGCTACACCTTC,CASSQGPLDYGYTF
TRBJ2-3,-,TRBV11-2,many,TGTGCCAGCAGGCTCCTGGAGCCGGCAGATACGCAGTATTTT,CASRLLEPADTQYF
TRBJ2-5,TRBD2,TRBV20-1,-,TGCAGTGCTAGATCCCCTAGCGGGAGTGGCGTAGAGACCCAGTACTTC,CSARSPSGSGVETQYF
TRBJ2-3,-,TRBV20-1,many,TGCAGTGCTAGAGATACCAGGGCTGGTACAGATACGCAGTATTTT,CSARDTRAGTDTQYF
TRBJ2-2,TRBD1,TRBV7-9,many,TGTGCCAGCAGCTCACCGGGACAGCCCCCCACCGGGGAGCTGTTTTTT,CASSSPGQPPTGELFF
TRBJ2-1,TRBD2,TRBV7-7,many,TGTGCCAGCAGCCCGGGACTAGCGGCTAACAATGAGCAGTTCTTC,CASSPGLAANNEQFF
TRBJ2-7,TRBD2,TRBV20-1,many,TGCAGTGCCGCCCCTCTTAGGTTAGCGGGAGGCGAGCAGTACTTC,CSAAPLRLAGGEQYF
TRBJ2-7,TRBD1,TRBV5-4,many,TGTGCCAGCAGCTTGTCGGGACAGGGGAGTTACGAGCAGTACTTC,CASSLSGQGSYEQYF
TRBJ1-2,-,TRBV6-2/TRBV6-3,many,TGTGCCAGCAGTTTTGGCCCAACTACTAGCGGCTACACCTTC,CASSFGPTTSGYTF
TRBJ2-7,-,TRBV5-6,few,TGTGCCAGCAGCTTGGGGCCTTCGGGCGAGCAGTACTTC,CASSLGPSGEQYF
TRBJ1-1,-,TRBV27,many,TGTGCCAGCAGTCACTCGACAGGTATGGGGAACACTGAAGCTTTCTTT,CASSHSTGMGNTEAFF
TRBJ2-3,-,TRBV19,many,TGTGCCAGTAGTTCGTGGGACTCACGGGGTACGCAGTATTTT,CASSSWDSRGTQYF
TRBJ2-1,-,TRBV24-1,many,TGTGCCACCAGTGCCCAGAGGCTAGACCGCTACAATGAGCAGTTCTTC,CATSAQRLDRYNEQFF
TRBJ2-7,-,TRBV7-6,many,TGTGCCAGCAGCGCGCAGGGTACCCACGAGCAGTACTTC,CASSAQGTHEQYF
TRBJ2-2,TRBD1,TRBV28,many,TGTGCCAGCAATCAACTGAGGGACAGGCGATACACCGGGGAGCTGTTTTTT,CASNQLRDRRYTGELFF
TRBJ2-7,TRBD2,TRBV20-1,many,TGCAGTGCTTTGAGCGGGACCGGCTACGAGCAGTACTTC,CSALSGTGYEQYF
TRBJ2-7,-,TRBV20-1,few,TGCAGTGCTCAGACGTCGGCCTCCTACGAGCAGTACTTC,CSAQTSASYEQYF